This TCR beta chain was recovered during a study of CD4 T cells in relation to SARS-CoV-2 and coronaviruses. Study information: ViraFEST: approximately 10-day antigen culture of PBMCs, then TCR beta CDR3 sequencing.

This clone was recorded only once. Its antigen is unknown. This CDR3 has 13 residues. V dropped 1 base and J dropped 7 bases, with 9 bases sitting between them. The germline V gene encodes CDR1 SGHNT and CDR2 YYREEE (reference sequence). Naive and memory CD4+ T cells were separated from cryopreserved PBMCs. Naive or memory CD4+ cells were cultured 1:1 with T cell-depleted PBMCs plus CEF. Libraries were prepared by immunoSEQ multiplex PCR; TCRdb keeps only in-frame clonotypes and omits some of them. The table lists tens of thousands of clones, about 80% of them singletons. The chain links TRBV5-4 to TRBJ2-1; no definite D call. Sequencing was done on a sample of naive CD4+ T cells from PBMCs, cultured in vitro. Subset: naive CD4+ T cells isolated by negative enrichment. This sequence originates from an adult with COVID-19. CDR3 nucleotides: TGTGCCAGCAGCTTGTGGGCAGATAATGAGCAGTTCTTC. Amino acids: CASSLWADNEQFF.